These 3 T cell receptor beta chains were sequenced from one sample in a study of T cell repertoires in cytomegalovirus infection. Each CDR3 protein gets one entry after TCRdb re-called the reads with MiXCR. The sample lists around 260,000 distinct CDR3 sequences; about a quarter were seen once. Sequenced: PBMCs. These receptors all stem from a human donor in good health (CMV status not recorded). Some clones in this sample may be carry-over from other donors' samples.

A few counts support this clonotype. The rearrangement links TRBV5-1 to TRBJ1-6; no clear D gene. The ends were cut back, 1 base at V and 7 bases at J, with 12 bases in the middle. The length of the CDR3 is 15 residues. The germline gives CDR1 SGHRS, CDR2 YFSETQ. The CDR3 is CASSLQGSRNSPLHF. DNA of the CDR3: TGCGCCAGCAGCTTGCAAGGCAGTAGAAATTCACCCCTCCACTTT. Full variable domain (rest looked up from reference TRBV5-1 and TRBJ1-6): KAGVTQTPRYLIKTRGQQVTLSCSPISGHRSVSWYQQTPGQGLQFLFEYFSETQRNKGNFPGRFSGRQFSNSRSEMNVSTLELGDSALYLCASSLQGSRNSPLHFGNGTRLTVT.

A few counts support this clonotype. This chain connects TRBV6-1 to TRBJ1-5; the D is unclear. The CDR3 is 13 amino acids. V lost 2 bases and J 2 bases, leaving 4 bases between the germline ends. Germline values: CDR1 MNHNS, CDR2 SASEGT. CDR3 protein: CASSENGNQPQHF. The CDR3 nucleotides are TGTGCCAGCAGTGAAAACGGCAATCAGCCCCAGCATTTT.

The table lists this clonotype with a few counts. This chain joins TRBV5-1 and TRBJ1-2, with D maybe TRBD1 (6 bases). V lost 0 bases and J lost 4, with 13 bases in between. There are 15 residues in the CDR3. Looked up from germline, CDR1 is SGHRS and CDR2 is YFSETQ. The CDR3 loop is CASSLAGGRGYGYTF. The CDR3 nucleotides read TGCGCCAGCAGCTTGGCCGGGGGGCGCGGCTATGGCTACACCTTC. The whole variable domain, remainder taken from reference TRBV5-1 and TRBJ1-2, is KAGVTQTPRYLIKTRGQQVTLSCSPISGHRSVSWYQQTPGQGLQFLFEYFSETQRNKGNFPGRFSGRQFSNSRSEMNVSTLELGDSALYLCASSLAGGRGYGYTFGSGTRLTVV.